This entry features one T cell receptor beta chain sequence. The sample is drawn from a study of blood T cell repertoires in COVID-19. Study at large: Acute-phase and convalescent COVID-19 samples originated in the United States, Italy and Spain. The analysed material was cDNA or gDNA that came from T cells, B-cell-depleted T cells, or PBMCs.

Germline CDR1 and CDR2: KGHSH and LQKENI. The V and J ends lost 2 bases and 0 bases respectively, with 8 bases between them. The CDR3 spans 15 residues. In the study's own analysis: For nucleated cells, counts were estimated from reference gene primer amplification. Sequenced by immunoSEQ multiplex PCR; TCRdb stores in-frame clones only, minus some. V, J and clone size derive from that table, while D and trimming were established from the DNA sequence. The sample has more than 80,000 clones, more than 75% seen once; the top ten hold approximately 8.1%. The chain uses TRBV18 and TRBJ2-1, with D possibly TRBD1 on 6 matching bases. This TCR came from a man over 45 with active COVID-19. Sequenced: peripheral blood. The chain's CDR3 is CASSPGGASYNEQFF. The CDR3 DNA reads TGTGCCAGCTCACCAGGGGGCGCCTCCTACAATGAGCAGTTCTTC.